This T cell receptor (beta chain) was captured in a study of Graves' ophthalmopathy and Graves' hyperthyroidism. This CDR3 has 14 residues. Per germline, CDR1 ENHRY and CDR2 SYGVKD. Trimming took off 3 bases at V and 0 bases at J, with 9 bases between the two ends. RNA served as the template for amplifying TCR beta CDR3 regions. Second-round multiplex PCR came after a first-round RT-PCR that employed HTBI primers. TCRdb reprocessed the multiplex PCR reads with MiXCR, giving one entry per CDR3 protein. The sample has around 1.1 million distinct CDR3 sequences, about 40% seen once. The hyperthyroidism patients, aged 18 to 65, had been newly diagnosed, with under 2 months' duration.

The sequence derives from an adult man with Graves' hyperthyroidism. Sequencing input: peripheral blood or thyroid tissue (not recorded which). This rearrangement joins TRBV10-3 to TRBJ2-7; a possible D gene is TRBD2 (6 bases). The DNA for the CDR3 is TGTGCCATCAGTGATTCCGGGAGCTCCTACGAGCAGTACTTC. It specifies CAISDSGSSYEQYF.